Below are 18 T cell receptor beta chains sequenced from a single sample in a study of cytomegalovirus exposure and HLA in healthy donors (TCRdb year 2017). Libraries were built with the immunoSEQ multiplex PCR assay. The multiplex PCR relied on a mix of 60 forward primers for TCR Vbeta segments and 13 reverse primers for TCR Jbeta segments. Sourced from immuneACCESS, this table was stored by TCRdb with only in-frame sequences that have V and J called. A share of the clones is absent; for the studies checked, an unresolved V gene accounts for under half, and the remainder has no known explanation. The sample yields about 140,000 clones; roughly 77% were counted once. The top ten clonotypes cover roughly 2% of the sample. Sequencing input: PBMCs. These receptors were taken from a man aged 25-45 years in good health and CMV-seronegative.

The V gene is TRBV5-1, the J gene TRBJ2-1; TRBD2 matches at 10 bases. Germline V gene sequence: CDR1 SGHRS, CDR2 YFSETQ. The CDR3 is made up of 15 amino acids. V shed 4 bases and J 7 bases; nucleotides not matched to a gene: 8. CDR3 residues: CASSTSGILMNEQFF. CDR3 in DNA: TGCGCCAGCAGCACTAGCGGGATTTTGATGAATGAGCAGTTCTTC.

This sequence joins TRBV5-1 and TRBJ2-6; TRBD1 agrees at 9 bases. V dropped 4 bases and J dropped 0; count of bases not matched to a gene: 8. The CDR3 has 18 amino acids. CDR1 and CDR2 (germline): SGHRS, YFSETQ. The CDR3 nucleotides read TGCGCCAGCAGCCGCTGGACAGGGGATAACTCTGGGGCCAACGTCCTGACTTTC. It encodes CASSRWTGDNSGANVLTF. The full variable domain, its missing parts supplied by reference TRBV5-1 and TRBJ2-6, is KAGVTQTPRYLIKTRGQQVTLSCSPISGHRSVSWYQQTPGQGLQFLFEYFSETQRNKGNFPGRFSGRQFSNSRSEMNVSTLELGDSALYLCASSRWTGDNSGANVLTFGAGSRLTVL.

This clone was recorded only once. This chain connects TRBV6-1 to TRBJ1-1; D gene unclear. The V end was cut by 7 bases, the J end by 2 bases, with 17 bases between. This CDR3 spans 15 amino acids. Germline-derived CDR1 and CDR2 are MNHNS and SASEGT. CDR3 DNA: TGTGCCAGCAAGCGGAGCGATCCCACAAACACTGAAGCTTTCTTT. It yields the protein CASKRSDPTNTEAFF.

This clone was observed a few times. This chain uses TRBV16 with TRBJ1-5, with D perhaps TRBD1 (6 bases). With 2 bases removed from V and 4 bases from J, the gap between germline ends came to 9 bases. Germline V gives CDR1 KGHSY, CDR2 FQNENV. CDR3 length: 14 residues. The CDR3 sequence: CASSQNRVNQPQHF. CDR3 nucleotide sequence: TGTGCCAGCAGCCAAAACAGGGTGAATCAGCCCCAGCATTTT.

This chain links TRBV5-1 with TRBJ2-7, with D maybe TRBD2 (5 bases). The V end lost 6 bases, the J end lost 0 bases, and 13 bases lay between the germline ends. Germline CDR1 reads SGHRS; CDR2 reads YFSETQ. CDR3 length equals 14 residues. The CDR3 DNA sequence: TGCGCCAGCACGTCGGACTGGAGCTCCTACGAGCAGTACTTC. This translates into CASTSDWSSYEQYF.

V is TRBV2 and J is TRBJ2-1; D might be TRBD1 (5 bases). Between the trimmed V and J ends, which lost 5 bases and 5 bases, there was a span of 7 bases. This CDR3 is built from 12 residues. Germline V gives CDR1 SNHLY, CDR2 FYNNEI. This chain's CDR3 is CASSQDNNEQFF. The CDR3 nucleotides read TGTGCCAGCAGTCAGGACAACAATGAGCAGTTCTTC.

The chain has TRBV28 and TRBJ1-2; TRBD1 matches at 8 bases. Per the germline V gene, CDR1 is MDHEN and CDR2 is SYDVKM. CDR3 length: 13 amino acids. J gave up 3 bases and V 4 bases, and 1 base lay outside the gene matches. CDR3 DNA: TGTGCCAGCAGTTCAGGGGGCGACTATGGCTACACCTTC. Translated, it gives CASSSGGDYGYTF.

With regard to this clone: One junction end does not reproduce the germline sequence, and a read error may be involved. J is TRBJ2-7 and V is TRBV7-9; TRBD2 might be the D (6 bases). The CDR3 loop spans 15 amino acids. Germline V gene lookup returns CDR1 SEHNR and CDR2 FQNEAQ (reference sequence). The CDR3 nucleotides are TGTTCCAGCAGCTCCTCTAGCGCTCGAATATACGAGCAGTACTTC. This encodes CSSSSSSARIYEQYF.

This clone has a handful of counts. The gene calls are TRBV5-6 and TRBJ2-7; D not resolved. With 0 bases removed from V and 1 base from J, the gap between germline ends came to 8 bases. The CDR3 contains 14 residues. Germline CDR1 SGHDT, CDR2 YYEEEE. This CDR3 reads CASSLDPVSYEQYF. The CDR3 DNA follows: TGTGCCAGCAGCTTGGATCCCGTTTCCTACGAGCAGTACTTC. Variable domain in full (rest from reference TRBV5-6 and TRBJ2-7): DAGVTQSPTHLIKTRGQQVTLRCSPKSGHDTVSWYQQALGQGPQFIFQYYEEEERQRGNFPDRFSGHQFPNYSSELNVNALLLGDSALYLCASSLDPVSYEQYFGPGTRLTVT.

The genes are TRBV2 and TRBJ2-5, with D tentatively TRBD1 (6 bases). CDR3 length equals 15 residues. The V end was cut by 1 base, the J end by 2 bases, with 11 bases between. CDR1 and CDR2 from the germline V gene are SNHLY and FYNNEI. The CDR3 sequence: CASSEDRVTQETQYF. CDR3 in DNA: TGTGCCAGCAGTGAAGACAGGGTGACACAAGAGACCCAGTACTTC.

CDR3 in DNA: TGTGCCAGCAGTTCGGACAGGGGGCGGGGCACTGAAGCTTTCTTT. It specifies CASSSDRGRGTEAFF. The chain links TRBV28 to TRBJ1-1; 11 positions agree with TRBD1. The V gene's germline CDR1 is MDHEN and CDR2 SYDVKM. The CDR3 totals 15 residues. J was trimmed by 4 bases and V by 4 bases; bases with no gene match: 5.

DNA of the CDR3: TGTGCCAGCAGCTTAGTCCGGGTAGGACAAGAGACCCAGTACTTC. Translating gives CASSLVRVGQETQYF. V gene TRBV7-6 combines with J gene TRBJ2-5; D is unresolved. From germline, CDR1 is SGHVS and CDR2 FNYEAQ. Trimming cost V 1 base and J 2 bases, with 11 bases left between them. This CDR3 contains 15 residues.

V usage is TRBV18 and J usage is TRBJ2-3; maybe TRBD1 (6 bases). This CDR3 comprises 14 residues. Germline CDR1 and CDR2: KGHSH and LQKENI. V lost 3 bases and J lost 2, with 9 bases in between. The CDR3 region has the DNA TGTGCCAGCTCACCTCAGGGGCTCACAGATACGCAGTATTTT. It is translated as CASSPQGLTDTQYF.

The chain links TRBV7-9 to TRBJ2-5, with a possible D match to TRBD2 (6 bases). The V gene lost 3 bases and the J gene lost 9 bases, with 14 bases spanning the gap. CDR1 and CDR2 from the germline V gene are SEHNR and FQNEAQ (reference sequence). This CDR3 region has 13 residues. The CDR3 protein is CASSLGLYGAQYF. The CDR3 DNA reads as TGTGCCAGCAGCTTGGGACTCTACGGGGCCCAGTACTTC. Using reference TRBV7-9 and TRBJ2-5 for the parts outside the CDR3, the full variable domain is DTGVSQNPRHKITKRGQNVTFRCDPISEHNRLYWYRQTLGQGPEFLTYFQNEAQLEKSRLLSDRFSAERPKGSFSTLEIQRTEQGDSAMYLCASSLGLYGAQYFGPGTRLLVL.

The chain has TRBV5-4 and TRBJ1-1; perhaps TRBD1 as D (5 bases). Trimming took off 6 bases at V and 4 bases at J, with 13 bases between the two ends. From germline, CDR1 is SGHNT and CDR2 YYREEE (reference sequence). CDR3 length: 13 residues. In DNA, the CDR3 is TGTGCCAGCAAGCCGCAGGGTGGCACTGAAGCTTTCTTT. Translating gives CASKPQGGTEAFF.

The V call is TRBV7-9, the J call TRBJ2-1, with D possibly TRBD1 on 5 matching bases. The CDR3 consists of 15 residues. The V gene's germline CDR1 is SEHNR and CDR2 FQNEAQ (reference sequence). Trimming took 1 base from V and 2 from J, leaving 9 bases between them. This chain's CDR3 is CASSLGTKTYNEQFF. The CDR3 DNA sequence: TGTGCCAGCAGCTTAGGGACAAAAACCTACAATGAGCAGTTCTTC. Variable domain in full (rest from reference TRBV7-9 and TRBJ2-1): DTGVSQNPRHKITKRGQNVTFRCDPISEHNRLYWYRQTLGQGPEFLTYFQNEAQLEKSRLLSDRFSAERPKGSFSTLEIQRTEQGDSAMYLCASSLGTKTYNEQFFGPGTRLTVL.

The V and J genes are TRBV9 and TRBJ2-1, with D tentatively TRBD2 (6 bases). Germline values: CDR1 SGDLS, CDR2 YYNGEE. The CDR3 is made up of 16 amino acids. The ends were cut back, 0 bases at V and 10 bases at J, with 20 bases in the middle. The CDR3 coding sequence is TGTGCCAGCAGCGTAGCTGAAACTAGCCGGCGTTACGAGCAGTTCTTC. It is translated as CASSVAETSRRYEQFF.

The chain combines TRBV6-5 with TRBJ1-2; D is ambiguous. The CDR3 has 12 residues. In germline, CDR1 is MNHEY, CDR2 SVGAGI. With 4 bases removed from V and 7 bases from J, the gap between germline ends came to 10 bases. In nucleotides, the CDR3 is TGTGCCAGCAGTTTAGCGGGCGGTGGCTACACCTTC. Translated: CASSLAGGGYTF.